Each of the 28 T cell receptor beta chains below was sequenced from the same sample in a study of T-cell reconstitution after alpha-beta-depleted transplantation in children. For TCRbeta, the library was prepared with unique molecular identifiers. TCRdb independently ran MiXCR on the PCR reads; one entry per CDR3 protein. The repertoire holds hundreds of thousands of distinct CDR3 sequences, with approximately 8% as singletons. Sequencing was performed on PBMCs, mostly from graft donor cells, taken 180 days after TCRalphabeta/CD19-depleted stem cell transplant. Receptor source: a male patient aged 10-17 years who had a stem cell transplant for acute lymphoblastic leukemia, so the T cells may come from the graft donor.

In its sample, this clonotype was seen many times. The J gene is TRBJ1-5, the V gene TRBV9, with D uncertain. The ends were cut back, 3 bases at V and 0 bases at J, with 10 bases in the middle. Germline assignment: CDR1 SGDLS and CDR2 YYNGEE. CDR3 size: 15 residues. This CDR3 reads CASSATPFSNQPQHF. Here the CDR3 DNA reads TGTGCCAGCAGCGCCACTCCATTTAGCAATCAGCCCCAGCATTTT.

This clonotype has a count of ten or more. The chain has TRBV27 and TRBJ2-5; 9 bases map to TRBD2. V trimming: 2 bases; J trimming: 5 bases; junction bases outside the gene matches: 0. Germline-derived CDR1 and CDR2 are MNHEY and SMNVEV (reference sequence). This CDR3 has 13 residues. In DNA form, the CDR3 reads TGTGCCAGCAGTTTACTAGCGGGGGAGACCCAGTACTTC. This encodes CASSLLAGETQYF.

This clonotype has a count of ten or more. The chain recombines TRBV5-5 with TRBJ2-3, with D possibly being TRBD2 (5 bases). The CDR3 totals 15 residues. V lost 4 bases to trimming and J lost 0 bases, with 12 bases between them. Per the germline V gene, CDR1 is SGHKS and CDR2 is YYEKEE (reference sequence). In DNA form, the CDR3 reads TGTGCCAGCAGCATCCTTCCGGGGAGCACAGATACGCAGTATTTT. This gives the protein CASSILPGSTDTQYF.

This clonotype was seen many times. The V and J genes are TRBV29-1 and TRBJ2-5; 8 bases are shared with TRBD2. Per the germline V gene, CDR1 is SQVTM and CDR2 is ANQGSEA. V was clipped by 4 bases and J by 5 bases; unmatched bases: 12. The CDR3 length is 15 residues. The CDR3 loop is CSVGPGPGGGETQYF. The CDR3 nucleotides are TGCAGCGTTGGGCCGGGGCCGGGAGGGGGGGAGACCCAGTACTTC. Complete variable domain (other parts from reference TRBV29-1 and TRBJ2-5): SAVISQKPSRDICQRGTSLTIQCQVDSQVTMMFWYRQQPGQSLTLIATANQGSEATYESGFVIDKFPISRPNLTFSTLTVSNMSPEDSSIYLCSVGPGPGGGETQYFGPGTRLLVL.

This clonotype showed up many times. The V gene is TRBV10-3, the J gene TRBJ2-7; 9 bases are a match to TRBD1. The ends lost 6 bases at V and 4 bases at J; junction bases unmatched: 10. Per the germline V gene, CDR1 is ENHRY and CDR2 is SYGVKD. This CDR3 is built from 15 residues. The CDR3 DNA reads TGTGCCATCAGGGAAGGGCGGGACAGGGCTTACGAGCAGTACTTC. It encodes CAIREGRDRAYEQYF.

This clonotype appeared many times. The chain links TRBV28 to TRBJ2-1, with D uncertain. The CDR3 runs 16 residues. The germline V and J ends were trimmed by 3 bases and 5 bases, with 17 bases remaining between them. Germline CDR1 is MDHEN and CDR2 is SYDVKM. DNA for the CDR3: TGTGCCAGCAGTTTCCCGGACCTCGGTAACGACAATGAGCAGTTCTTC. Its protein product is CASSFPDLGNDNEQFF.

This clonotype came up many times. V gene TRBV12-3 or TRBV12-4 combines with J gene TRBJ2-1; D is possibly TRBD2 (7 bases). The CDR3 sequence is 14 residues long. Between the trimmed V and J ends, which lost 6 bases and 9 bases, there was a span of 18 bases. The CDR3 DNA reads TGTGCCAGCAGCCGGGACTACCTAGGGGGTGAGCAGTTCTTC. Protein sequence: CASSRDYLGGEQFF.

Many counts were recorded for this clonotype. The chain is built from TRBV5-1 and TRBJ2-7, with D possibly TRBD2 on 5 matching bases. CDR3 length: 13 amino acids. V was clipped by 0 bases and J by 7 bases, with 11 bases between them. CDR1 is SGHRS and CDR2 is YFSETQ in the germline V gene. As DNA, the CDR3 is TGCGCCAGCAGCTTGGTGGGAGTTCGGGAGCAGTACTTC. This encodes CASSLVGVREQYF.

V gene TRBV2 combines with J gene TRBJ2-7, with D perhaps TRBD1 (5 bases). Germline CDR1 SNHLY, CDR2 FYNNEI. V was trimmed by 5 bases and J by 0 bases, leaving 8 bases between them. The CDR3 length is 13 residues. The CDR3 loop is CASSTGVSYEQYF. For the CDR3, the DNA is TGTGCCAGCAGTACAGGCGTCTCCTACGAGCAGTACTTC.

To note about this clonotype: A much bigger clone sits one base away, suggesting this may be a read error. The gene calls are TRBV7-2 and TRBJ2-3, with D unclear. CDR1 is SGHTA and CDR2 is FQGNSA in the germline V gene. The CDR3 spans 13 residues. The CDR3 DNA sequence: TGTGCCAGCTCTAACCCTCGTACAGATACGCGGTATTTT. Its protein is CASSNPRTDTRYF.

Only a few counts were recorded for this clonotype. The chain couples TRBV2 to TRBJ2-7, with 9 positions matching TRBD2. The germline V gene encodes CDR1 SNHLY and CDR2 FYNNEI. The CDR3 runs to 14 residues. V shed 6 bases and J 4 bases; nucleotides not matched to a gene: 7. The CDR3 region is CASRDQREAYEQYF. CDR3 nucleotide sequence: TGTGCCAGCAGGGACCAGCGGGAGGCGTACGAGCAGTACTTC.

Notes on this clonotype: A much larger clonotype is one base distant, so this may be a read error. The V and J genes are TRBV28 and TRBJ1-3, with D unresolved. There are 12 residues in the CDR3. V was trimmed by 4 bases and J by 9 bases, leaving 10 bases between them. CDR1 MDHEN and CDR2 SYDVKM come from the germline V gene. CDR3 nucleotide sequence: TGTGCCAGCAGTTCTAGCCCATCCACCATATATTTT. Amino acids: CASSSSPSTIYF.

The rearrangement links TRBV23-1 to TRBJ2-7; tentatively, D is TRBD1 (5 bases). TRBV23-1 is sorted into the ORF group, with uncertain function. With 6 bases removed from V and 1 base from J, the gap between germline ends came to 10 bases. This CDR3 contains 13 residues. CDR3 sequence: CASRGRVSYEQYF. DNA of the CDR3: TGCGCCAGCAGGGGCAGGGTTTCCTACGAGCAGTACTTC.

This clonotype showed up many times. The genes are TRBV7-3 and TRBJ1-2; 8 bases line up with TRBD1. This CDR3 comprises 15 residues. V lost 5 bases, J lost 6 bases, and 11 bases stayed unmatched. Germline values: CDR1 SGHTA, CDR2 FQGTGA. CDR3 bases: TGTGCCAGCAGCAAGTTGACAGGGGATGAGAATGGCTACACCTTC. It codes for CASSKLTGDENGYTF.

This clonotype appeared many times. The CDR3 loop is CASSFNRGVYGYTF. Here the CDR3 DNA reads TGTGCCAGCAGTTTTAACAGGGGGGTCTATGGCTACACCTTC. The V and J genes are TRBV27 and TRBJ1-2, with 8 positions matching TRBD1. The V gene end was trimmed by 3 bases and the J gene end by 4 bases; junction bases not matched to a gene: 4. CDR1 MNHEY and CDR2 SMNVEV come from the germline V gene (reference sequence). CDR3 length: 14 amino acids.

As concerns this clonotype: With a much larger clone just one base away, this may be a read error. This sequence joins TRBV19 and TRBJ2-2; D not resolved. CDR1 and CDR2 from the germline V gene are LNHDA and SQIVND (reference sequence). The CDR3 loop spans 11 amino acids. V was cut by 9 bases and J by 6 bases, with 8 bases left in between. The chain's CDR3 is CARNSAGELFF. CDR3 DNA sequence: TGTGCCAGGAACTCTGCCGGGGAGCTGTTTTTT.

Comment on this clonotype: This could be a read error, since a much larger clone is one nucleotide away. The chain has TRBV6-1 and TRBJ2-1; 11 bases are a match to TRBD2. CDR1 and CDR2 from the germline V gene are MNHNS and SASEGT. The CDR3 runs 16 residues. V shed 2 bases and J 4 bases; nucleotides not matched to a gene: 4. The CDR3 reads CASSEWTSGLYNEQFF. In DNA form, the CDR3 reads TGTGCCAGCAGTGAATGGACTAGCGGGCTTTACAATGAGCAGTTCTTC.

This clonotype has only a few counts. The chain uses TRBV9 and TRBJ2-7, with 9 bases aligning to TRBD2. Germline values: CDR1 SGDLS, CDR2 YYNGEE. V lost 1 base and J lost 2; bases outside the gene matches: 4. This CDR3 has 15 residues. In DNA, the CDR3 is TGTGCCAGCAGCGTACTAGCGGGGCCCACCTACGAGCAGTACTTC. Translated: CASSVLAGPTYEQYF.

The chain carries TRBV15 and TRBJ2-7, with 7 nucleotides matching TRBD1. V shed 5 bases and J 2 bases; nucleotides not matched to a gene: 6. Per germline, CDR1 LNHNV and CDR2 YYDKDF (reference sequence). The CDR3 consists of 14 residues. CDR3 loop: CATSRPGQPYEQYF. The CDR3, as DNA: TGTGCCACCAGCCGACCGGGACAGCCCTACGAGCAGTACTTC.

This clonotype has a count of ten or more. In DNA, the CDR3 is TGTGCCAGCAGTGAATCCAAAAGGCTAGCCAAAAACATTCAGTACTTC. It encodes CASSESKRLAKNIQYF. The V call is TRBV25-1, the J call TRBJ2-4; D gene ambiguous. The CDR3 has 16 residues. The V end was cut by 1 base, the J end by 0 bases, with 10 bases between. Germline V lookup: CDR1 MGHDK, CDR2 SYGVNS.

V usage is TRBV6-6 and J usage is TRBJ1-1; D unresolved. Germline lookup yields CDR1 MNHNY and CDR2 SVGAGI (reference sequence). V shed 1 base and J shed 1 base, with 4 bases lying between them. This CDR3 spans 13 amino acids. The CDR3 protein is CASSYFANTEAFF. CDR3 bases: TGTGCCAGCAGTTACTTCGCGAACACTGAAGCTTTCTTT.

This clonotype was observed many times. The chain joins TRBV6-2 or TRBV6-3 to TRBJ1-3; a weak D match, TRBD1 (5 bases). Germline CDR1 is MNHEY and CDR2 is SVGEGT. The V end lost 4 bases, the J end lost 4 bases, and 14 bases lay between the germline ends. The CDR3 contains 15 residues. CDR3 DNA: TGTGCCAGCAGTTTTGGGAACAGGCTCGGAAACACCATATATTTT. Protein product: CASSFGNRLGNTIYF.

At least ten counts were recorded for this clonotype. The rearrangement links TRBV20-1 to TRBJ1-5; TRBD1 might be the D (5 bases). CDR1 and CDR2 (germline): DFQATT, SNEGSKA (reference sequence). The CDR3 length is 14 residues. The V and J ends lost 0 bases and 4 bases respectively, with 10 bases between them. CDR3 protein: CSARDVRGNQPQHF. In nucleotides, the CDR3 is TGCAGTGCTAGAGATGTAAGGGGAAATCAGCCCCAGCATTTT.

This clonotype was seen ten or more times. V is TRBV27 and J is TRBJ2-1, with 11 bases lining up with TRBD2. Germline loops: CDR1 MNHEY, CDR2 SMNVEV (reference sequence). The CDR3 contains 15 residues. With V trimmed by 6 bases and J by 4 bases, 5 bases remained unmatched. CDR3 nucleotide sequence: TGTGCCAGCAGGGAAATAGCGGGGGGGTACAATGAGCAGTTCTTC. This gives the protein CASREIAGGYNEQFF.

This clonotype was detected many times. The rearrangement links TRBV11-2 to TRBJ1-1; tentatively, D is TRBD1 (5 bases). Germline loops: CDR1 SGHAT, CDR2 FQNNGV. V dropped 4 bases and J dropped 5 bases, with 17 bases sitting between them. The CDR3 runs to 15 residues. The chain's CDR3 is CASSYPPQGRTEAFF. CDR3 in DNA: TGTGCCAGCAGCTACCCCCCGCAGGGTCGGACTGAAGCTTTCTTT.

The table lists this clonotype with many counts. V is TRBV20-1 and J is TRBJ1-1, with a weak D call TRBD1 (5 bases). The CDR3 sequence is 13 residues long. Germline V gene sequence: CDR1 DFQATT, CDR2 SNEGSKA (reference sequence). Trimming shortened V by 6 bases and J by 0 bases, and 11 bases separated the two germline ends. The CDR3 sequence is CSAIRQLNTEAFF. Written as DNA, the CDR3 is TGCAGTGCCATCAGACAGTTGAACACTGAAGCTTTCTTT.

This clonotype has more than one count but fewer than ten. The chain recombines TRBV6-2 or TRBV6-3 with TRBJ2-7; no reliable D call. The CDR3 is 15 amino acids. Looked up from germline, CDR1 is MNHEY and CDR2 is SVGEGT. V was cut by 8 bases and J by 1 base, with 18 bases left in between. CDR3 coding DNA: TGTGCCAGCCACAATACTTTACTATATTCCTACGAGCAGTACTTC. It yields the protein CASHNTLLYSYEQYF.

This clonotype was recorded at least ten times. The genes are TRBV5-1 and TRBJ2-5, with a tentative D call TRBD2 (6 bases). Germline values: CDR1 SGHRS, CDR2 YFSETQ. Trimming took off 0 bases at V and 0 bases at J, with 9 bases between the two ends. This CDR3 has 15 residues. The chain's CDR3 is CASSLAGLHQETQYF. The CDR3 region has the DNA TGCGCCAGCAGCTTGGCGGGACTCCACCAAGAGACCCAGTACTTC.